This T cell receptor beta chain comes out of a study of lymphopenia after photon versus proton radiotherapy. CDR1 LNHDA and CDR2 SQIVND come from the germline V gene (reference sequence). V trimming: 5 bases; J trimming: 2 bases; junction bases outside the gene matches: 17. The CDR3 spans 18 residues. Concerning this clone itself: The target antigen is unknown.

Libraries were prepared by immunoSEQ multiplex PCR; TCRdb keeps only in-frame clonotypes and omits some of them. Among some 64,000 clones listed, 87% were seen once. General observations from the study: Larger post-nadir TCR diversity loss correlated inversely with survival in deceased patients.

Sequencing used peripheral blood, obtained from a patient treated with proton-based radiotherapy. This rearrangement joins TRBV19 to TRBJ1-2, with TRBD1 identical over 7 bases. This TCR derives from a man aged 80 or over with esophageal cancer. CDR3 bases: TGTGCCAGTAGTTCGGAACCCTCTAAGACAGGGCCAAACTATGGCTACACCTTC. Its protein is CASSSEPSKTGPNYGYTF.